The rows below give T cell receptor beta chains drawn from one sample of a study of CD8 T cells in ankylosing spondylitis. TCRdb ran MiXCR on the 5' RACE reads and lists one entry per CDR3 protein. The sample has about 250,000 distinct CDR3 sequences; more than 15% are singletons. Sequencing was done on a sample of blood, either unsorted or a sorted T cell fraction (not recorded which). These receptors were obtained from a male donor with ankylosing spondylitis or in good health (not recorded which). CDR3s include the opening cysteine and the closing phenylalanine or tryptophan. D genes are given only for firm matches. Not all rows give a size; the values are once, few, many and, for expanded clones, a class.

TRBV9,.,15,TRBJ2-1,TRBD1,TGTGCCAGCAGCGCGCAGGGGGCTCCCTACAATGAGCAGTTCTTC,CASSAQGAPYNEQFF
TRBV4-1,few,13,TRBJ2-7,.,TGCGCCAGCAGCCAAGCTCCCGGCTACGAGCAGTACTTC,CASSQAPGYEQYF
TRBV27,few,12,TRBJ2-1,.,TGTGCCAGCAGTTCGACAGACAATGAGCAGTTCTTC,CASSSTDNEQFF
TRBV4-1,many,15,TRBJ1-5,.,TGCGCCAGCAGCCAATCACAGGGTACTAATCAGCCCCAGCATTTT,CASSQSQGTNQPQHF
TRBV5-1,many,12,TRBJ2-7,.,TGCGCCAGCAGCGAACAGGGCTACGAGCAGTACTTC,CASSEQGYEQYF
TRBV27,few,13,TRBJ2-7,.,TGTGCCAGCAGCTCCGCCCTCAACTACGAGCAGTACTTC,CASSSALNYEQYF
TRBV5-1,few,15,TRBJ2-2,TRBD1,TGCGCCAGCAGCAAGGGACAGGGCGACACCGGGGAGCTGTTTTTT,CASSKGQGDTGELFF
TRBV29-1,many,12,TRBJ2-7,.,TGCAGCGTAGGGGCGCCTCCCTACGAGCAGTACTTC,CSVGAPPYEQYF
TRBV10-3,many,15,TRBJ2-3,TRBD1,TGTGCCATCAGTGAGACGGGACAGGGGACAGATACGCAGTATTTT,CAISETGQGTDTQYF
TRBV6-2/TRBV6-3,few,14,TRBJ2-1,.,TGTGCCAGCAGTTACTTTACCTCCTACAATGAGCAGTTCTTC,CASSYFTSYNEQFF
TRBV12-3/TRBV12-4,.,16,TRBJ1-1,TRBD1,TGTGCCAGCAGTTTTATGGGGGACAGGGTTTACACTGAAGCTTTCTTT,CASSFMGDRVYTEAFF
TRBV23-1,.,15,TRBJ2-4,.,TGCGCCAGCAGTCGAAATCGGTGGATTGGGAACATTCAGTACTTC,CASSRNRWIGNIQYF
TRBV20-1,.,15,TRBJ2-7,.,TGCAGTGCTCCTCCGTGGCGGGGTGCGGTCTACGAGCAGTACTTC,CSAPPWRGAVYEQYF
TRBV6-2/TRBV6-3,few,12,TRBJ2-7,TRBD2,TGTGCCACCGGGGGACTAGCGGTCGAGCAGTACTTC,CATGGLAVEQYF
TRBV12-3/TRBV12-4,many,15,TRBJ2-1,TRBD2,TGTGCCAGCAGGACTAGCGGGAGCTCCTACAATGAGCAGTTCTTC,CASRTSGSSYNEQFF
TRBV7-9,.,14,TRBJ2-1,.,TGTGCCAGCAGCTTCGCAGGGGGGGTTAATGAGCAGTTCTTC,CASSFAGGVNEQFF
TRBV6-5,.,16,TRBJ2-2,TRBD1,TGTGCCAGCAGTTACGGGCCCTCCGACAGGGCCGGGGAGCTGTTTTTT,CASSYGPSDRAGELFF
TRBV11-2,.,15,TRBJ2-1,.,TGTGCCAGCAGCTCCCCTCCAAGACTAGACAATGAGCAGTTCTTC,CASSSPPRLDNEQFF
TRBV29-1,few,15,TRBJ2-2,TRBD2,TGCAGCGTTGATTTAGCGGGAAGTTATGGCGGGGAGCTGTTTTTT,CSVDLAGSYGGELFF
TRBV20-1,.,11,TRBJ2-1,.,TGCAGTGCACCGGCCTACAATGAGCAGTTCTTC,CSAPAYNEQFF
TRBV2,.,16,TRBJ2-2,.,TGTGCCAGCAGTGATCCCCGGGAGAGGGGCACCGGGGAGCTGTTTTTT,CASSDPRERGTGELFF
TRBV5-1,few,18,TRBJ2-4,TRBD1,TGCGCCAGCAGCTGGGGGACAGTCCCAGACAAAGCCAAAAACATTCAGTACTTC,CASSWGTVPDKAKNIQYF
TRBV10-3,few,18,TRBJ1-2,.,TGTGCCATCAGTGAGTGGACGGACGGGCCTTTAATCGACTATGGCTACACCTTC,CAISEWTDGPLIDYGYTF
TRBV7-6,.,14,TRBJ1-5,.,TGTGCCAGCAGCTCCAATGTAGGGGTCCAGCCCCAGCATTTT,CASSSNVGVQPQHF
TRBV4-1,.,15,TRBJ2-1,.,TGCGCCAGCAGCCAAGATCGGACCACTCGCAATGAGCAGTTCTTC,CASSQDRTTRNEQFF
TRBV24-1,.,12,TRBJ2-1,.,TGTGCCACCAGTGATGATCGCAATGAGCAGTTCTTC,CATSDDRNEQFF
TRBV6-1,.,14,TRBJ2-7,.,TGTGCCAGCAGTGTAGTCTTCGGGCCGTACGAGCAGTACTTC,CASSVVFGPYEQYF